Listed below are T cell receptor beta chains from one sample, sequenced in a study of Ad26.COV2.S vaccination and SARS-CoV-2 variants. The table came from immunoSEQ multiplex PCR; TCRdb's copy has only in-frame clones and leaves some out. The repertoire consists of over 350,000 clones, with less than 90% occurring once and the leading ten covering 3.5%. This specimen was peripheral blood, taken in a trial of Ad26.COV2.S vaccine versus placebo. All receptors come from a person aged 18-65 years who received the Ad26.COV2.S COVID-19 vaccine or a placebo. CDR3s include the opening cysteine and the closing phenylalanine or tryptophan. Fields, in order: V gene, J gene, clone size, D gene, CDR3 DNA, CDR3 protein. D genes are given only for firm matches. Size is omitted from some rows. Given values are once, few, many or a class for expanded clones.

TRBV6-5	TRBJ1-5	-	-	TGTGCCAGCAGCTTCCAGGGACGCAATCAGCCCCAGCATTTT	CASSFQGRNQPQHF
TRBV27	TRBJ2-7	-	-	TGTGCCAGCAGTTGGGACCGATACTACGAGCAGTACTTC	CASSWDRYYEQYF
TRBV18	TRBJ2-7	many	-	TGTGCCAGCTCACCCGGGGGCCCTGGTGGCGAGCAGTACTTC	CASSPGGPGGEQYF
TRBV19	TRBJ1-2	-	-	TGTGCCAGTAGTATAGGGCAGGGCCCCTATGGCTACACCTTC	CASSIGQGPYGYTF
TRBV11-2	TRBJ2-1	-	TRBD2	TGTGCCAGCAGCTTAGGACTAGCGGGGGGAAATGAGCAGTTCTTC	CASSLGLAGGNEQFF
TRBV5-1	TRBJ1-1	-	-	TGCGCCAGCAGCTCCGGAGGCCTTAGCACTGAAGCTTTCTTT	CASSSGGLSTEAFF
TRBV6-5	TRBJ1-5	-	TRBD1	TGTGCCAGCAGTTCAACAGGGGGGGGCAATCAGCCCCAGCATTTT	CASSSTGGGNQPQHF
TRBV5-8	TRBJ1-5	-	-	TGTGCCAGCAGCTCGCAGCAGGGGCTTGGTCAGCCCCAGCATTTT	CASSSQQGLGQPQHF
TRBV9	TRBJ2-2	-	TRBD2	TGTGCCAGCAGCGTAGGGCTAGCGGGGAGAGGCGGGGAGCTGTTTTTT	CASSVGLAGRGGELFF
TRBV9	TRBJ1-2	-	TRBD1	TGTGCCAGCAGGGGTCACCTCAGAGGACAGGGGGATGGCTACACCTTC	CASRGHLRGQGDGYTF
TRBV3-1/TRBV3-2	TRBJ2-5	-	-	TGTGCCAGCACCCAGGGTGGGGGAGTTCAAGAGACCCAGTACTTC	CASTQGGGVQETQYF
TRBV10-3	TRBJ1-6	once	-	TGTGCCATCAGTGAGTCGAGCGGCATTCTAAATTCACCCCTCCACTTT	CAISESSGILNSPLHF
TRBV2	TRBJ1-4	-	TRBD1	TGTGCCAGCAATTACTTAGGACAGGGAGGTGAAAAACTGTTTTTT	CASNYLGQGGEKLFF
TRBV3-1/TRBV3-2	TRBJ1-2	-	-	TGTGCCAGCAGCCAAGATCATGTAGGGCTGGGGTATGGCTACACCTTC	CASSQDHVGLGYGYTF
TRBV3-1/TRBV3-2	TRBJ2-1	-	-	TGTGCCAGCAGCCCCACACCTGACTCTCTCTACAATGAGCAGTTCTTC	CASSPTPDSLYNEQFF
TRBV7-2	TRBJ2-3	-	TRBD2	TGTGCCAGCAGCTTAGGGGTAGCGGGTACAGATACGCAGTATTTT	CASSLGVAGTDTQYF
TRBV3-1/TRBV3-2	TRBJ2-3	-	-	TGTGCCAGCAGCCACAGGGAGGAGCAGTATTTT	CASSHREEQYF
TRBV6-5	TRBJ1-4	-	TRBD1	TGTGCCAGCAGCCTGACAGGGGATATTGAAAAACTGTTTTTT	CASSLTGDIEKLFF
TRBV19	TRBJ2-3	-	-	TGTGCCAGTAGTATCTCTCGAGCAGATACGCAGTATTTT	CASSISRADTQYF
TRBV24-1	TRBJ2-5	-	-	TGTGCCACCAGTGCAGGGTTCGGCTTATGGGAGACCCAGTACTTC	CATSAGFGLWETQYF
TRBV19	TRBJ1-2	-	-	TGTGCCAGTAGTATGGTAGGGGATTACTATGGCTACACCTTC	CASSMVGDYYGYTF
TRBV2	TRBJ1-4	once	TRBD1	TGTGCCAGCAGGGTTTACGACAGGGGGAGGAGTGAAAAACTGTTTTTT	CASRVYDRGRSEKLFF
TRBV9	TRBJ2-7	-	-	TGTGCCAGCAGCGTAGGGTTAGCAGACTCCTACGAGCAGTACTTC	CASSVGLADSYEQYF
TRBV20-1	TRBJ2-7	-	-	TGCAGTGCTAGAGAACTGAACGAGCAGTACTTC	CSARELNEQYF
TRBV7-9	TRBJ2-7	-	TRBD1	TGTGCCAGCAGCTTTGGACAGGAAGGCGAGCAGTACTTC	CASSFGQEGEQYF
TRBV6-2/TRBV6-3	TRBJ2-7	-	TRBD1	TGTGCCAGCAGTTTTGACGGGACAGGGGCCTACGAGCAGTACTTC	CASSFDGTGAYEQYF
TRBV2	TRBJ2-7	-	-	TGTGCCAGCACGCCCCTAGGGGGGGCTAGGATCAACGAGCAGTACTTC	CASTPLGGARINEQYF
TRBV21-1	TRBJ1-2	-	-	TGTGCCAGCAGGGGAAACGGGGTGCAGGTTAACTATGGCTACACCTTC	CASRGNGVQVNYGYTF
TRBV10-1	TRBJ1-1	-	-	TGCGCCAGCAGTGATGGGTGGCCCCAGGACACTGAAGCTTTCTTT	CASSDGWPQDTEAFF
TRBV10-3	TRBJ2-3	-	-	TGTGCCGCACATCAGGGGCTCACAGATACGCAGTATTTT	CAAHQGLTDTQYF
TRBV11-2	TRBJ1-1	-	-	TGTGCCAGCAGCTTAAGTAACACTGAAGCTTTCTTT	CASSLSNTEAFF
TRBV19	TRBJ1-6	-	TRBD1	TGTGCCAGTAGTATGGGACAGGGGGCCGGTTCACCCCTCCACTTT	CASSMGQGAGSPLHF
TRBV19	TRBJ2-7	-	TRBD1	TGTGCCAGTAGTATAGATTTGAGGGACAGAGCCTACGAGCAGTACTTC	CASSIDLRDRAYEQYF
TRBV29-1	TRBJ2-7	-	TRBD1	TGCAGCGTTGAGGGGGACAGTTCCTACGAGCAGTACTTC	CSVEGDSSYEQYF
TRBV6-1	TRBJ2-3	-	-	TGTGCCAGCAGTGATTTAGGGGGGGTATCAGATACGCAGTATTTT	CASSDLGGVSDTQYF
TRBV6-8	TRBJ2-1	-	-	TGTGCCAGCAGTGCAAGGGGTAATGAGCAGTTCTTC	CASSARGNEQFF
TRBV6-6	TRBJ2-4	-	-	TGTGCCAGCAGTTACGGGGGATTCAAAAACATTCAGTACTTC	CASSYGGFKNIQYF
TRBV6-6	TRBJ1-2	-	-	TGTGCCAGCAGTTACTCCCGGGGAGCCTATGGCTACACCTTC	CASSYSRGAYGYTF
TRBV9	TRBJ2-7	-	-	TGTGCCAGCAGCGTAGAGGTGTTAGGTGAGCAGTACTTC	CASSVEVLGEQYF
TRBV7-9	TRBJ2-7	-	TRBD2	TGTGCCAGCAGCTTAACGACTAGCGGGGGGACCTACGAGCAGTACTTC	CASSLTTSGGTYEQYF
TRBV13	TRBJ2-7	-	TRBD2	TGTGCCAGCAGCCGAGGGACTAGCGGGTACGAGCAGTACTTC	CASSRGTSGYEQYF
TRBV30	TRBJ2-7	-	-	TGTGCCTGGAGTGTAATGGGGCAGGGAGGTCACGAGCAGTACTTC	CAWSVMGQGGHEQYF